This TCR beta chain is from a study of T cells in Graves' hyperthyroidism and ophthalmopathy. J gave up 5 bases and V 0 bases, and 0 bases lay outside the gene matches. CDR3 length: 13 residues. CDR1 and CDR2 (germline): GTSNPN, SVGIG (reference sequence). Clinicians diagnosed patients from clinical symptoms, serum thyroxine and TRAb, thyroid ultrasound and orbital computed tomography. The authors obtained PBMCs from around 10 ml of fresh peripheral blood. This clonotype has more than one count but fewer than ten. RNA transcripts provided the source from which TCR beta CDR3 regions were amplified. The TCR CDR3 first-round RT-PCR relied on the HTBI primer set. TCRdb reprocessed the multiplex PCR reads with MiXCR, giving one entry per CDR3 protein. The sample has 300,000 to 350,000 distinct CDR3 sequences, roughly 20% seen once; the top ten hold less than 20%.

The receptor was isolated from a middle-aged woman with Graves' ophthalmopathy. This chain links TRBV30 with TRBJ2-3; 9 nucleotides agree with TRBD2. Sequencing input: blood. The CDR3 is CAWSVAGGDTQYF. DNA of the CDR3: TGTGCCTGGAGTGTAGCGGGAGGAGATACGCAGTATTTT.